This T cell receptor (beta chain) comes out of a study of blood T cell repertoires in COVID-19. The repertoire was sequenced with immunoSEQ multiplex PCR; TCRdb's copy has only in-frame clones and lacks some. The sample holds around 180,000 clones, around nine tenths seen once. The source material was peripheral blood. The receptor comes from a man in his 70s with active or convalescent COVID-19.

CDR3 amino acids: CASIGVGPNTGELFF. The CDR3 DNA reads TGTGCCAGCATCGGAGTAGGCCCTAATACTGGGGAGCTGTTTTTT. The chain carries TRBV6-5 and TRBJ2-2; the D is unclear. This CDR3 region has 15 residues. Trimming left V 7 bases short and J 8 bases short, with 20 bases between. Germline V gene sequence: CDR1 MNHEY, CDR2 SVGAGI.